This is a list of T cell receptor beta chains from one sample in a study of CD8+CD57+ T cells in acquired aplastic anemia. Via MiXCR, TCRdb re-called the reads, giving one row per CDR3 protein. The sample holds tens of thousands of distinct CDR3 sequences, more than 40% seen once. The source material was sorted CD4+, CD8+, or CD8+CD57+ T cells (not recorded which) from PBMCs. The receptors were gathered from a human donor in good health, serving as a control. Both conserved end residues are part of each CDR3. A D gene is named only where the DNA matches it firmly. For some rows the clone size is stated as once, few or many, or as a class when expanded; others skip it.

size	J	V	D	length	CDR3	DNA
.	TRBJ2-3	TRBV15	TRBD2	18	CATSSSKSTSQFADTQYF	TGTGCCACCAGCAGCTCCAAGTCGACTAGCCAATTCGCAGATACGCAGTATTTT
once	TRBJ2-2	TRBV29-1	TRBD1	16	CSVVVADRANTGELFF	TGCAGCGTTGTGGTCGCTGACAGGGCTAACACCGGGGAGCTGTTTTTT
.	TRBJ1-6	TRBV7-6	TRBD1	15	CASSPNGQGNSPLHF	TGTGCCAGCAGCCCTAATGGACAGGGCAATTCACCCCTCCACTTT
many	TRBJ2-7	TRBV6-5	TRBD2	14	CASSYESGSHEQYF	TGTGCCAGCAGTTACGAAAGCGGGAGCCACGAGCAGTACTTC
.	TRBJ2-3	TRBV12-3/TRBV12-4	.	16	CASSPPLSGGTDTQYF	TGTGCCAGCAGTCCCCCCCTATCTGGGGGCACAGATACGCAGTATTTT
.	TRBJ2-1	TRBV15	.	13	CATSGTQGITQFF	TGTGCCACCAGCGGAACCCAGGGTATCACTCAGTTCTTC
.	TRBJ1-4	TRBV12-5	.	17	CASGLVRLNGFNEKLFF	TGTGCTAGTGGTTTGGTACGGCTGAACGGTTTTAATGAAAAACTGTTTTTT
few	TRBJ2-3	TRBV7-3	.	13	CASSPLSTDTQYF	TGTGCTAGCAGCCCCCTCAGCACAGATACGCAGTATTTT
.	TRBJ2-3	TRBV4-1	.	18	CASGQDPLTGGGADTQYF	TGCGCCAGCGGCCAAGACCCGCTTACGGGGGGCGGGGCAGATACGCAGTATTTT
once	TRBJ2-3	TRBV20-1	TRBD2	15	CSAQSASGTTDTQYF	TGCAGTGCTCAATCGGCTAGCGGGACCACAGATACGCAGTATTTT
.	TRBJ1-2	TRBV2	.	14	CASIWTAANYGYTF	TGTGCCAGCATTTGGACGGCCGCTAACTATGGCTACACCTTC
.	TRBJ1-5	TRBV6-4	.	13	CASSREPNQPQHF	TGTGCCAGCAGCAGGGAACCTAATCAGCCCCAGCATTTT
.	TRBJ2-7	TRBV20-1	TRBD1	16	CSANLRLTGKEDEQYF	TGCAGTGCTAATCTGAGGTTGACAGGGAAGGAGGATGAGCAGTACTTC
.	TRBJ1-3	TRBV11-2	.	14	CASSEDPRFNTIYF	TGTGCCAGCAGCGAAGATCCGAGATTCAACACCATATATTTT
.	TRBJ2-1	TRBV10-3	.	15	CAISGGGTTYNEQFF	TGTGCCATCAGTGGGGGTGGGACCACCTACAATGAGCAGTTCTTC
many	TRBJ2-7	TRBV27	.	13	CASSLARGYEQYF	TGTGCCAGCAGTTTAGCCAGGGGCTACGAGCAGTACTTC
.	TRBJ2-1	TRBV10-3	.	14	CAISGELSYNEQFF	TGTGCCATCAGCGGGGAACTCTCCTACAATGAGCAGTTCTTC
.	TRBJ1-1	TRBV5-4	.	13	CASSLGHSPEAFF	TGTGCCAGCAGCTTGGGACATTCTCCTGAAGCTTTCTTT
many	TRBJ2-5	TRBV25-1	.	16	CASSEPPDGSEETQYF	TGTGCCAGCAGTGAACCCCCTGATGGGAGTGAAGAGACCCAGTACTTC
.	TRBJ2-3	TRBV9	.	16	CASSVDVGVLADTQYF	TGTGCCAGCAGCGTAGACGTGGGGGTGTTGGCGGATACGCAGTATTTT
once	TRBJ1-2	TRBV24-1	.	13	CATSDTDRGGYTF	TGTGCCACCAGTGACACGGACCGGGGTGGCTACACCTTC
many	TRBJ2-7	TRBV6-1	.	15	CASSEGQVLLYEQYF	TGTGCCAGCAGTGAAGGACAGGTTCTTCTCTACGAGCAGTACTTC
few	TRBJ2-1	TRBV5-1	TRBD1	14	CASSLAEQGYEQFF	TGCGCCAGCAGCTTGGCCGAACAGGGGTATGAGCAGTTCTTC
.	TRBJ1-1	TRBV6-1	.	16	CASSDRGLGVNTEAFF	TGTGCCAGCAGTGATCGGGGCCTGGGGGTGAACACTGAAGCTTTCTTT
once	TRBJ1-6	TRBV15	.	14	CASSEDLRGTPLHF	TGTGCCAGCAGCGAGGACCTCCGGGGGACACCCCTCCACTTT
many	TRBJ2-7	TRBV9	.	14	CASSVGQDVYEQYF	TGTGCCAGCAGCGTAGGCCAGGACGTCTACGAGCAGTACTTC
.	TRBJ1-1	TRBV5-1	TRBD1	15	CASSSGQSMNTEAFF	TGCGCCAGCAGCTCGGGACAGAGCATGAACACTGAAGCTTTCTTT
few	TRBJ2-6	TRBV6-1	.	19	CASSEVEELGVSGANVLTF	TGTGCCAGCAGTGAAGTGGAAGAGCTGGGGGTCTCTGGGGCCAACGTCCTGACTTTC
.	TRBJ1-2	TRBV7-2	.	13	CASSTGTHYGYTF	TGTGCCAGCAGCACGGGGACTCACTATGGCTACACCTTC
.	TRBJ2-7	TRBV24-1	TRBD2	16	CASSRQPSGSGYEQYF	TGTGCCAGCAGTAGACAACCAAGCGGGAGTGGCTACGAGCAGTACTTC
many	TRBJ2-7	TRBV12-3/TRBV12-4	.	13	CASSPESSGGAYF	TGTGCCAGCAGTCCCGAGTCCTCAGGAGGAGCGTACTTC
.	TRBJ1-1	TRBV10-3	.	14	CAISEDKGYTEAFF	TGTGCCATCAGTGAGGACAAGGGTTACACTGAAGCTTTCTTT
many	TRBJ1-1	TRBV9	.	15	CASSAVITGNTEAFF	TGTGCCAGCAGCGCCGTTATAACAGGGAACACTGAAGCTTTCTTT
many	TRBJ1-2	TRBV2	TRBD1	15	CASSDQTGGGNGYTF	TGTGCCAGCAGTGATCAGACAGGGGGGGGAAATGGCTACACCTTC
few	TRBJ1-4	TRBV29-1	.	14	CSVAPTGHNEKLFF	TGCAGCGTTGCCCCGACAGGCCATAATGAAAAACTGTTTTTT
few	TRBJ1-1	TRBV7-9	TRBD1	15	CASSLVQGDRSEAFF	TGTGCCAGCAGCTTAGTGCAGGGGGATAGGTCAGAAGCTTTCTTT
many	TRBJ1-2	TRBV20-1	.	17	CSARVIGQGNSNYGYTF	TGCAGTGCTAGAGTTATAGGGCAGGGTAACTCTAACTATGGCTACACCTTC
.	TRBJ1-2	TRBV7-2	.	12	CASRQGNYGYTF	TGTGCCAGCAGACAGGGTAACTATGGCTACACCTTC
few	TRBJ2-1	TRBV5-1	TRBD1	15	CASSLDGGQGNEQFF	TGCGCCAGCAGCCTCGACGGAGGACAGGGCAATGAGCAGTTCTTC
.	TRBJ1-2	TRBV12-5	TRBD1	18	CASGLLVLDRGSTYGYTF	TGTGCTAGTGGCCTGCTAGTCCTTGACAGGGGTTCAACCTATGGCTACACCTTC
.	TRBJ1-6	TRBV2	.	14	CASRGFRGNSPLHF	TGTGCCAGCAGGGGGTTCAGGGGAAATTCACCCCTCCACTTT
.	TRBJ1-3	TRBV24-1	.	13	CATTDSSGNTIYF	TGTGCCACCACTGACAGCTCTGGAAACACCATATATTTT
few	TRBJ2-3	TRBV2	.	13	CASSVTDSDTQYF	TGTGCCAGCAGTGTCACAGATTCAGATACGCAGTATTTT
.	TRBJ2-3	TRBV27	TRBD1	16	CASSPGTGTSTDTQYF	TGTGCCAGCAGTCCCGGGACAGGGACTAGCACAGATACGCAGTATTTT
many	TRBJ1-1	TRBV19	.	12	CATLPPGSEAFF	TGTGCCACCCTTCCCCCAGGGTCGGAAGCTTTCTTT
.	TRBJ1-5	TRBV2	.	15	CASRTQGGGNQPQHF	TGTGCCAGCAGGACACAGGGCGGTGGCAATCAGCCCCAGCATTTT
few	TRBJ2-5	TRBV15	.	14	CATSRDRVSETQYF	TGTGCCACCAGCAGAGACAGGGTGAGCGAGACCCAGTACTTC
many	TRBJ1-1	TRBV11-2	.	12	CASSPGLPEAFF	TGTGCCAGCAGCCCAGGACTACCGGAAGCTTTCTTT
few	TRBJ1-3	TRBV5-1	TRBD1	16	CASSTRQGTAGNTIYF	TGCGCCAGCAGCACCCGACAGGGGACGGCTGGAAACACCATATATTTT
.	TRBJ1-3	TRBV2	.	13	CASSVEAGNTIYF	TGTGCCAGCAGTGTGGAAGCTGGAAACACCATATATTTT
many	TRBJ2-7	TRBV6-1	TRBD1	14	CASATGTGTYEQYF	TGTGCCAGCGCGACCGGGACAGGAACCTACGAGCAGTACTTC
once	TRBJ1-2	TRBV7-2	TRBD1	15	CASSLIWDSNYGYTF	TGTGCCAGCAGCTTAATCTGGGACAGTAACTATGGCTACACCTTC
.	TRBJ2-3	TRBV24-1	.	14	CATSKRGSTDTQYF	TGTGCCACCAGTAAAAGGGGGAGCACAGATACGCAGTATTTT
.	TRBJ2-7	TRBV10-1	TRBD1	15	CASSPGQGKDYEQYF	TGCGCCAGCAGTCCGGGACAGGGAAAAGACTACGAGCAGTACTTC
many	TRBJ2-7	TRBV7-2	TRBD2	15	CASSPLGLADYEQYF	TGTGCCAGCAGCCCTCTGGGACTAGCGGATTACGAGCAGTACTTC
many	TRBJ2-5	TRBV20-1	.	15	CSARPGASESETQYF	TGCAGTGCTAGGCCGGGGGCTAGCGAAAGTGAGACCCAGTACTTC